This T cell receptor beta chain was identified during a study of neoadjuvant nivolumab and ipilimumab in lung cancer (dated by TCRdb to between 2020 and 2021). For the study in its entirety: Intravenous nivolumab was dosed at 3 mg/kg on days 1, 15 and 29, and in the combination arm ipilimumab 1 mg/kg was added on day 1 only. The major pathologic response (MPR) rate in the intention-to-treat population in each study arm was designated as the primary trial endpoint. In the trial, under 45 patients with operable NSCLC were treated, of whom 23 were randomized to nivolumab monotherapy and roughly 20 to nivolumab plus ipilimumab. TCR repertoires were compared between pretherapy (baseline) peripheral blood and tumors resected at surgery after neoadjuvant immune checkpoint blockade. Matched pretherapy and resected tumor pairs were analyzed for seven patients: four treated with nivolumab and three with nivolumab plus ipilimumab. What the work shows at the level of the full study, not this receptor alone: A small number of samples underwent TCR sequencing. A positive correlation was observed between pretherapy blood TCR richness and richness in tumors resected after neoadjuvant therapy (Spearman R ≈ 0.8). No significant correlation was found between TCR clonality and pathologic tumor regression, and only one major-pathologic-response sample was available for the clonality analysis. Compared with tumor-adjacent uninvolved lung, resected tumors had greater TCR richness and clonality, and increases showed up in more of the dual-therapy-treated tumors. From pretherapy to surgery, tumor T-cell richness and clonality increased in three of three dual-therapy tumors but in only two of four nivolumab-treated tumors.

Relative to germline, V is missing 0 bases and J is missing 4 bases, with 6 bases of the junction outside any gene match. The CDR3 sequence holds 15 residues, the cysteine and phenylalanine included. Only the CDR3 part of the read is kept: 45 bases, read in frame from the first base. CDR1 SGHVS and CDR2 FQNEAQ were looked up in the germline V gene. The sample's time point, from its label and the paper: at surgical resection after neoadjuvant nivolumab +/- ipilimumab. The samples were taken from NEOSTAR, a phase 2 randomized trial in operable NSCLC that tested neoadjuvant nivolumab or nivolumab plus ipilimumab, followed by surgery. Libraries were constructed by the immunoSEQ multiplex PCR assay. As for how the authors treated the data: Repertoires were summarized in terms of richness and clonality, and significantly expanded and contracted clones between pre- and post-therapy samples were identified. TCRdb took this table from immuneACCESS and kept in-frame rearrangements with V and J called. Such tables lack part of the clones; where checked against another copy, unresolved V genes explain under half of the gap, and the rest is unexplained. The V and J calls and clone size come from that table; D and trimming were worked out from the DNA. This sample comprises 18,000 or so clones, approximately 79% of them detected only once. The ten biggest clones cover 9% of the sample.

A word on this clone: This receptor's antigen is unknown. Base qualities are missing; no much larger clone stands one base away.

This TCR derives from an adult with non-small cell lung cancer. The receptor chain draws on TRBV7-8 and TRBJ2-7; the central 7 bases match TRBD1. The sample here was tumor tissue, taken after neoadjuvant nivolumab, alone or with ipilimumab, at or shortly before surgery. Here is the DNA: TGTGCCAGCAGCTTAGCTCCGGGACAGTCTTACGAGCAGTACTTC. Translated, this is CASSLAPGQSYEQYF.